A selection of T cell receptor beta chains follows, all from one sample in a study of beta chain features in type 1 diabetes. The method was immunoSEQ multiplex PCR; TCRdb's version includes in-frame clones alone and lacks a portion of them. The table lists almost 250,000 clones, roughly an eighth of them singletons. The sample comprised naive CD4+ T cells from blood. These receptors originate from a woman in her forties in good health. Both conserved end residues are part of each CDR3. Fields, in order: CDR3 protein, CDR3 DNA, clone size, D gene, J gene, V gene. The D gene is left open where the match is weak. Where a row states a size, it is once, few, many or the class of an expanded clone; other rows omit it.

CDR3: CSVEWQQETQYF
DNA: TGCAGCGTTGAGTGGCAGCAAGAGACCCAGTACTTC
size: NA
D: NA
J: TRBJ2-5
V: TRBV29-1

CDR3: CTSSQDGGTGAGNTIYF
DNA: TGCACCAGCAGCCAAGATGGAGGGACAGGGGCTGGAAACACCATATATTTT
size: NA
D: NA
J: TRBJ1-3
V: TRBV1

CDR3: CASSLQVYNSPLHF
DNA: TGCGCCAGCAGCCTACAGGTTTATAATTCACCCCTCCACTTT
size: few
D: NA
J: TRBJ1-6
V: TRBV4-1

CDR3: CASSYSGVAYEQYF
DNA: TGTGCCAGCAGTTACTCAGGGGTAGCCTACGAGCAGTACTTC
size: few
D: NA
J: TRBJ2-7
V: TRBV6-5

CDR3: CASSVAPDGGYGYTF
DNA: TGTGCCAGCAGCGTAGCTCCCGACGGGGGCTATGGCTACACCTTC
size: NA
D: NA
J: TRBJ1-2
V: TRBV9

CDR3: CASSTSGPSGGYGYTF
DNA: TGTGCCAGTAGCACGAGCGGACCTTCAGGTGGCTATGGCTACACCTTC
size: NA
D: NA
J: TRBJ1-2
V: TRBV19

CDR3: CASSEDSSTDTQYF
DNA: TGCGCCAGCAGCGAGGACAGCTCCACAGATACGCAGTATTTT
size: few
D: NA
J: TRBJ2-3
V: TRBV10-1

CDR3: CASSLDAVNEKLFF
DNA: TGCGCCAGCAGCTTGGATGCGGTTAATGAAAAACTGTTTTTT
size: NA
D: NA
J: TRBJ1-4
V: TRBV5-1

CDR3: CASCPGLAYTGELFF
DNA: TGTGCCAGCTGTCCGGGACTAGCGTACACCGGGGAGCTGTTTTTT
size: NA
D: TRBD2
J: TRBJ2-2
V: TRBV11-3

CDR3: CASSQPRTRVLTVDEQFF
DNA: TGCGCCAGCAGTCAACCACGGACACGGGTATTAACAGTCGATGAGCAGTTCTTC
size: NA
D: NA
J: TRBJ2-1
V: TRBV23-1

CDR3: CASRRPGLGTYEQYF
DNA: TGTGCCAGCAGACGCCCGGGACTAGGAACCTACGAGCAGTACTTC
size: NA
D: TRBD2
J: TRBJ2-7
V: TRBV11-2

CDR3: CSVAVDRAGEQYF
DNA: TGCAGCGTCGCCGTCGACAGGGCGGGAGAGCAGTACTTC
size: once
D: NA
J: TRBJ2-7
V: TRBV29-1

CDR3: CASSLRGAGASSPLHF
DNA: TGTGCCAGCAGCCTTCGAGGGGCAGGGGCCAGTTCACCCCTCCACTTT
size: many
D: NA
J: TRBJ1-6
V: TRBV14

CDR3: CASSLVGPYGGRYF
DNA: TGTGCCAGCAGCTTAGTTGGCCCTTACGGGGGTCGGTACTTC
size: NA
D: NA
J: TRBJ2-7
V: TRBV7-2

CDR3: CASSFRRAADNYGYTF
DNA: TGTGCCAGCAGCTTCAGGCGGGCGGCAGATAACTATGGCTACACCTTC
size: NA
D: NA
J: TRBJ1-2
V: TRBV7-9

CDR3: CASTAGSFIIDTQYF
DNA: TGTGCCAGCACGGCAGGCTCCTTTATAATAGATACGCAGTATTTT
size: few
D: NA
J: TRBJ2-3
V: TRBV6-1

CDR3: CASSLPGQGPYNEQFF
DNA: TGTGCCAGCTCACTACCGGGACAGGGCCCCTACAATGAGCAGTTCTTC
size: few
D: TRBD1
J: TRBJ2-1
V: TRBV18

CDR3: CASSSPRGTYEQYF
DNA: TGTGCCAGCAGTTCTCCCAGGGGAACCTACGAGCAGTACTTC
size: few
D: NA
J: TRBJ2-7
V: TRBV27

CDR3: CASSQSGGTSQETQYF
DNA: TGCGCCAGCAGCCAAAGCGGGGGTACTTCCCAAGAGACCCAGTACTTC
size: NA
D: TRBD2
J: TRBJ2-5
V: TRBV4-1

CDR3: CASGLVLGTANSYEQYF
DNA: TGTGCTAGTGGTTTGGTACTCGGGACAGCCAACTCCTACGAGCAGTACTTC
size: NA
D: TRBD1
J: TRBJ2-7
V: TRBV12-5

CDR3: CASRAAGNTIYF
DNA: TGTGCCAGCAGGGCAGCTGGAAACACCATATATTTT
size: few
D: NA
J: TRBJ1-3
V: TRBV25-1

CDR3: CASSLLGQGSYEQYF
DNA: TGTGCCAGCAGTTTGTTGGGACAGGGGTCTTACGAGCAGTACTTC
size: NA
D: TRBD1
J: TRBJ2-7
V: TRBV27

CDR3: CASSPGGKDTEAFF
DNA: TGTGCCAGCAGCCCCGGGGGTAAGGACACTGAAGCTTTCTTT
size: few
D: NA
J: TRBJ1-1
V: TRBV5-4

CDR3: CASSLGSPTGELFF
DNA: TGTGCCAGCAGTTTGGGTAGCCCCACCGGGGAGCTGTTTTTT
size: few
D: NA
J: TRBJ2-2
V: TRBV6-4